These 4 T cell receptor beta chains originate from one sample sequenced in a study of early T cells in non-severe SARS-CoV-2 infection. TCRdb called the 5' RACE reads again in MiXCR, with one record for every CDR3 protein. The sample lists about 71,000 distinct CDR3 sequences, around 12% occurring once. This specimen consisted of whole blood, obtained at baseline. The receptors shown here come from an adult who was a healthcare worker with PCR-confirmed SARS-CoV-2 infection or an uninfected control (not recorded which).

This clonotype was seen a handful of times. The chain uses TRBV5-5 and TRBJ1-3; unclear D gene. The CDR3 totals 14 residues. Trimming left V 0 bases short and J 3 bases short, with 7 bases between. Germline CDR1 reads SGHKS; CDR2 reads YYEKEE (reference sequence). The CDR3 region has the DNA TGTGCCAGCAGCTTGGAGGCTGTTGGAAACACCATATATTTT. This sequence encodes CASSLEAVGNTIYF. The full variable domain, in which reference TRBV5-5 and TRBJ1-3 provide the parts outside the CDR3, is DAGVTQSPTHLIKTRGQQVTLRCSPISGHKSVSWYQQVLGQGPQFIFQYYEKEERGRGNFPDRFSARQFPNYSSELNVNALLLGDSALYLCASSLEAVGNTIYFGEGSWLTVV.

The CDR3 protein is CASSLPPGQGRSDGYTF. CDR3 in DNA: TGTGCCAGCAGTTTACCACCGGGACAGGGCCGGTCCGATGGCTACACCTTC. The chain combines TRBV12-3 or TRBV12-4 with TRBJ1-2, with 9 bases matching TRBD1. The CDR3 runs 17 residues. V was clipped by 2 bases and J by 6 bases; unmatched bases: 13.

This clonotype was picked up a small number of times. The rearrangement uses TRBV29-1 and TRBJ2-1; D is ambiguous. CDR1 SQVTM and CDR2 ANQGSEA come from the germline V gene. This CDR3 is built from 9 residues. V lost 6 bases and J lost 7, with 4 bases in between. CDR3 residues: CSVTNEQFF. DNA of the CDR3: TGCAGCGTCACTAATGAGCAGTTCTTC.

The sample holds many counts of this clonotype. CDR3 in amino acids: CASRLDRYNEQFF. The CDR3 DNA follows: TGTGCCAGCAGACTGGACAGGTACAATGAGCAGTTCTTC. The chain recombines TRBV28 with TRBJ2-1, with 7 bases matching TRBD1. In germline, CDR1 is MDHEN, CDR2 SYDVKM. The CDR3 has 13 residues. With V trimmed by 6 bases and J by 4 bases, 3 bases remained unmatched. The whole variable domain, filled in from reference TRBV28 and TRBJ2-1, reads DVKVTQSSRYLVKRTGEKVFLECVQDMDHENMFWYRQDPGLGLRLIYFSYDVKMKEKGDIPEGYSVSREKKERFSLILESASTNQTSMYLCASRLDRYNEQFFGPGTRLTVL.